A selection of T cell receptor beta chains follows, all from one sample in a study of T cell responses to AZD1222 COVID-19 vaccine. Libraries were prepared by immunoSEQ multiplex PCR; TCRdb keeps only in-frame clonotypes and omits some of them. This table has 25,000 to 35,000 clones, approximately 88% appearing once. The sequencing here drew on peripheral blood, taken on day 0 of AZD1222 vaccination. The receptors originated from an adult in good health. The CDR3 runs from the conserved cysteine through the conserved F or W. Each record gives: D gene, J gene, V gene, CDR3 protein. D genes are given only for firm matches.

D: TRBD1; J: TRBJ2-3; V: TRBV19; CDR3: CASRPRTGMGDTQYF
D: TRBD2; J: TRBJ2-1; V: TRBV4-2; CDR3: CASSPGTSGITLSGEQFF
D: .; J: TRBJ2-3; V: TRBV4-3; CDR3: CASSQAPMGSDTQYF
D: TRBD1; J: TRBJ2-1; V: TRBV27; CDR3: CVSAGTGFYNEQFF
D: TRBD1; J: TRBJ2-2; V: TRBV5-4; CDR3: CASSFGTGVSGELFF
D: .; J: TRBJ1-4; V: TRBV5-1; CDR3: CASKPTTTNEKLFF
D: .; J: TRBJ2-1; V: TRBV7-9; CDR3: CASEGVRGPNEQFF
D: .; J: TRBJ2-4; V: TRBV11-2; CDR3: CASSSWSGTTKNIQYF
D: TRBD1; J: TRBJ1-1; V: TRBV9; CDR3: CASSVAAQGGSGAFF
D: TRBD2; J: TRBJ2-3; V: TRBV7-3; CDR3: CASSLGGRGTDTQYF
D: TRBD1; J: TRBJ1-2; V: TRBV28; CDR3: CASSPGQGLRVYGYTF
D: .; J: TRBJ2-7; V: TRBV12-3/TRBV12-4; CDR3: CASRPTGPYEQYF
D: TRBD1; J: TRBJ2-5; V: TRBV6-5; CDR3: CASKTGGWETQYF
D: .; J: TRBJ2-2; V: TRBV3-1/TRBV3-2; CDR3: CASSQNFGGTKSPGELFF
D: TRBD2; J: TRBJ2-5; V: TRBV9; CDR3: CASSGGPGLAGDLRETQYF
D: TRBD1; J: TRBJ1-5; V: TRBV7-9; CDR3: CASSLSGGQPQHF
D: .; J: TRBJ2-7; V: TRBV13; CDR3: CASSWDSLPYEQYF
D: .; J: TRBJ1-1; V: TRBV6-5; CDR3: CASSYRRAGYTEAFF
D: TRBD2; J: TRBJ2-2; V: TRBV10-3; CDR3: CAISESKAGDISGELFF
D: TRBD1; J: TRBJ2-7; V: TRBV28; CDR3: CASSPTRGQAYEQYF
D: .; J: TRBJ2-2; V: TRBV5-4; CDR3: CASELRANTGELFF
D: .; J: TRBJ1-5; V: TRBV6-2/TRBV6-3; CDR3: CASSTRRDNQPQHF
D: .; J: TRBJ2-7; V: TRBV6-1; CDR3: CASSESGGSVSEQYF
D: .; J: TRBJ2-7; V: TRBV10-2; CDR3: CASRGTPYEQYF
D: .; J: TRBJ1-1; V: TRBV10-3; CDR3: CAIRDTDTEAFF
D: .; J: TRBJ1-2; V: TRBV5-1; CDR3: CASSLGTQAVYGYTF
D: .; J: TRBJ1-5; V: TRBV28; CDR3: CASSRNFGRQPQHF
D: .; J: TRBJ2-5; V: TRBV9; CDR3: CASSVGGDQETQYF
D: .; J: TRBJ1-1; V: TRBV30; CDR3: CACDPGGVNTEAFF
D: .; J: TRBJ1-3; V: TRBV19; CDR3: CASSISPYERGNTIYF
D: .; J: TRBJ1-1; V: TRBV5-1; CDR3: CASSLAPQLSLTNTEAFF
D: .; J: TRBJ2-5; V: TRBV29-1; CDR3: CSVVGRETQYF
D: .; J: TRBJ2-1; V: TRBV16; CDR3: CASSQSAIYNEQFF
D: TRBD1; J: TRBJ1-5; V: TRBV7-2; CDR3: CASSPDGTGNQPQHF
D: .; J: TRBJ1-5; V: TRBV18; CDR3: CASSPTDTGLVQPQHF
D: .; J: TRBJ2-7; V: TRBV7-9; CDR3: CASSLARDSQYF
D: .; J: TRBJ1-6; V: TRBV6-5; CDR3: CASSYQGNSPLHF
D: TRBD1; J: TRBJ1-1; V: TRBV6-5; CDR3: CATTRGGPNTEAFF
D: .; J: TRBJ1-1; V: TRBV3-1/TRBV3-2; CDR3: CASSSPERNTEAFF
D: TRBD2; J: TRBJ2-1; V: TRBV11-3; CDR3: CASSSLAGGGSSYNEQFF
D: .; J: TRBJ1-1; V: TRBV5-1; CDR3: CASSLGIGRNTEAFF
D: .; J: TRBJ1-6; V: TRBV6-1; CDR3: CASSEARAGDSPLHF
D: TRBD2; J: TRBJ2-1; V: TRBV27; CDR3: CASSLSSRGSLYEQFF
D: .; J: TRBJ1-6; V: TRBV25-1; CDR3: CASSESDSPLHF
D: .; J: TRBJ2-5; V: TRBV2; CDR3: CASRGFETQYF
D: .; J: TRBJ1-5; V: TRBV28; CDR3: CASSRYRENQPQHF
D: .; J: TRBJ2-2; V: TRBV7-3; CDR3: CASSLNSGAGVMTGELFF
D: .; J: TRBJ1-1; V: TRBV2; CDR3: CASSLTGYTEAFF
D: TRBD1; J: TRBJ2-7; V: TRBV3-1/TRBV3-2; CDR3: CASSQSRDRVYHEQYF
D: TRBD2; J: TRBJ2-1; V: TRBV5-1; CDR3: CASRSLAGADEQFF
D: .; J: TRBJ1-5; V: TRBV6-5; CDR3: CASSYSRGGNQPQHF
D: .; J: TRBJ2-5; V: TRBV3-1/TRBV3-2; CDR3: CASNLGGAGQETQYF
D: TRBD1; J: TRBJ1-2; V: TRBV5-5; CDR3: CASSPGQGYGYTF
D: .; J: TRBJ2-4; V: TRBV19; CDR3: CASRPDRAKNIQYF